This TCR beta chain was identified during a study of blood T cell repertoires in COVID-19 (dated by TCRdb to the early 2020s). The study in broad terms: Samples covering the acute and convalescent phases of COVID-19 were provided by collaborators in the United States, Italy and Spain. The sample metadata nearly always contained a de-identified subject ID, COVID-19 status, age in years and sex. The prospective study material was composed of cDNA or gDNA derived from T cells, B-cell-depleted T cells, or PBMCs. Subjects who had been exposed to COVID-19, were actively infected with it, or had recovered from it provided the deeply sampled blood TCRbeta repertoires that made up the dataset. Samples came from the ongoing ImmuneRACE study (first 160 participants) plus 1,254 subjects from 6 global collaborators. The repertoires were made available in a free public database intended to serve as a resource for research on the immune response to SARS-CoV-2. HLA class I and class II types, where available, came from metadata supplied by the sample provider rather than from assay-based typing. On the study overall, not on this receptor specifically: The amount of clinical and demographic metadata varied by source and participant and was provided uncurated.

As to this clone: Its specific antigen is unknown. There are no base qualities to consult, and no much larger clone falls within one base.

TCRbeta CDR3 regions were amplified from genomic DNA using the immunoSEQ Assay, a bias-controlled multiplex PCR. The paper's processing steps were these. Within the assay, amplification of reference gene primers was used to estimate how many nucleated cells each sample contained. To quantify the absolute abundance of each unique TCRbeta CDR3 rearrangement, sequence reads were collapsed and filtered. For each sample, productive Simpson clonality was calculated as the square root of Simpson's diversity index across productive rearrangements. What TCRdb holds here is the immuneACCESS table cut down to in-frame rearrangements. Part of the clones is not present; checked against another copy, under half of the missing clones reflect an unresolved V gene, and the others are unexplained. The DNA gave D and trimming, while V, J and clone size come from that table. The sample includes roughly 280,000 clones, with less than 90% observed a single time. About 3% of the sample is held by the ten biggest clonotypes.

Participants in the prospective study were aged roughly 18 to 100 years, lived in 20 to 25 United States geographic areas, and enrolled through a virtual design. Cohort assignment in the prospective study relied on participant-reported clinical history from a screening survey and a study questionnaire. ImmuneRACE Cohort 3 recovered participants were defined by two consecutive negative NP/OP PCR tests, healthcare professional clearance, or symptom resolution. In the prospective study, mobile phlebotomists collected whole blood, serum and a nasopharyngeal or oropharyngeal swab from each participant. Over a roughly 2-month period, participants in the prospective study had the option of providing additional blood draws and questionnaires. Before DNA extraction, blood samples from the prospective study were shipped at room temperature or frozen. The source material was PBMCs or T cells enriched from blood (not recorded which). The receptor was isolated from a woman aged 45-59 years who had recovered from COVID-19.

Here is the DNA: TGTGCCAGCAGCCCGCAGGGTGCTGAAGCTTTCTTT. Translation gives CASSPQGAEAFF. The V and J genes are TRBV5-4 and TRBJ1-1; the D gene is perhaps TRBD1, on 5 matching bases. Per the germline V gene (reference sequence), SGHNT is the CDR1 and YYREEE is the CDR2. Including the terminal cysteine and phenylalanine, the CDR3 comprises 12 residues. Only the CDR3 region is kept as DNA, spanning 36 bases read in frame from base 1. At the junction V is shortened by 4 bases and J by 6 bases, with 10 bases in between.